This TCR beta chain was identified in a study of identical twins' blood T cells. Overall study results and limits: Abundant TCRbeta CDR3s overlapped more between twins than with unrelated donors. Mainly, cloneset size products determined shared clonotypes, twins included.

CDR1 is SGHRS, CDR2 YFSETQ, per germline. The CDR3 consists of 14 residues. V was pared by 2 bases and J by 4 bases, with 12 bases between. Details on this clonotype: Its antigen is as yet unknown.

TCR cDNA libraries were made from RNA using a previously described, modified protocol. Authors' data handling: Per-library CDR3 reads ranged about 2 to 4 million; clonotypes, ~95,000 to ~550,000. TCRdb used MiXCR to reprocess the 5' RACE reads, holding one entry per CDR3 protein. For this entry, the V and J calls and clone size follow TCRdb and not the study's own pipeline. The sample includes 300,000 to 450,000 distinct CDR3 sequences, over 25% of them seen just once. The J gene is TRBJ1-1, the V gene TRBV5-1; D is possibly TRBD1 (6 bases). The clonotype comes from a woman between 18 and 50 years old in good health. Material: PBMCs. The CDR3 DNA follows: TGCGCCAGCAGCTTACAGGGCCCGCGCACTGAAGCTTTCTTT. This codes for CASSLQGPRTEAFF. The full variable domain, completed using reference TRBV5-1 and TRBJ1-1, is KAGVTQTPRYLIKTRGQQVTLSCSPISGHRSVSWYQQTPGQGLQFLFEYFSETQRNKGNFPGRFSGRQFSNSRSEMNVSTLELGDSALYLCASSLQGPRTEAFFGQGTRLTVV.